This TCR beta chain was obtained from a study of neurological immune-mediated disorders. In TCRdb, the 5' RACE reads were re-called with MiXCR into one record per CDR3 protein. Here the sample spans roughly 30,000 distinct CDR3 sequences, 4.6% being singletons. V trimming: 3 bases; J trimming: 6 bases; junction bases outside the gene matches: 11. Germline CDR1 and CDR2: KGHSH and LQKENI. The CDR3 is 16 residues long. In its sample, this clonotype was seen a few times. V is TRBV18 and J is TRBJ2-3, with TRBD1 identical over 8 bases. The TCR was taken from a man between 18 and 35 years old in good health. The sample consisted of PBMCs. Here the CDR3 DNA reads TGTGCCAGCTCACCCCTCTCCGGGACAGGCGGGGATACGCAGTATTTT. It specifies CASSPLSGTGGDTQYF.